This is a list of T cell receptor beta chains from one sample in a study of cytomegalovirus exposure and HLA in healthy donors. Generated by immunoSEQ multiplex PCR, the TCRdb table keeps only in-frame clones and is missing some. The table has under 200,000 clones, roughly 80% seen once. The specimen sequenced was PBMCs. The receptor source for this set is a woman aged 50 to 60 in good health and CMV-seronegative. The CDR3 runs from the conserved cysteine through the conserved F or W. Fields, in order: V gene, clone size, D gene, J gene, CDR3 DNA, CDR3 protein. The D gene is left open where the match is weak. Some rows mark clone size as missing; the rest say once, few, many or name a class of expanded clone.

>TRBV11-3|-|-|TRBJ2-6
TGTGCCAGCAGCTTAGGGGCGGGGAGCTCCGGGGCCAACGTCCTGACTTTC
CASSLGAGSSGANVLTF
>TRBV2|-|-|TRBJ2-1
TGTGCCAGCACCCCTGAGGGGGACTACAATGAGCAGTTCTTC
CASTPEGDYNEQFF
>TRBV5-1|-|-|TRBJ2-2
TGCGCCAGCAGCTTGAGGGCAGGGTGGACCGGGGAGCTGTTTTTT
CASSLRAGWTGELFF
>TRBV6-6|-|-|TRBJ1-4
TGTGCCAGCAGTTACTCGGAGGGGTGGGTTGAAAAACTGTTTTTT
CASSYSEGWVEKLFF
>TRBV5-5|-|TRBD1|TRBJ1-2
TGTGCCAGCAGCAGCCGGGACAGCGCCCTAGGCTATGGCTACACCTTC
CASSSRDSALGYGYTF
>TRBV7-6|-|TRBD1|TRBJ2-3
TGTGCCAGCAGCTTGCCTCCGGGACAGGGGACAGATACGCAGTATTTT
CASSLPPGQGTDTQYF
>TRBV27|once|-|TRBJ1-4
TGTGCCAGCAGTGTCAGGGCCGTTCGTGAAAAACTGTTTTTT
CASSVRAVREKLFF
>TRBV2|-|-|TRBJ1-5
TGTGCCAGCAAAGCCAGGGCCTCCAATCAGCCCCAGCATTTT
CASKARASNQPQHF
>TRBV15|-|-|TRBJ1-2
TGTGCCACCAGCAGAGATGATGGACAGCCCATAAACTATGGCTACACCTTC
CATSRDDGQPINYGYTF
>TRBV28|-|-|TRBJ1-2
TGTGCCAGCAGTTTACCGGGGGAGCCATATGGCTACACCTTC
CASSLPGEPYGYTF
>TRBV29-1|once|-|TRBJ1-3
TGCAGCGCCTTGACTTACTCTGGAAACACCATATATTTT
CSALTYSGNTIYF
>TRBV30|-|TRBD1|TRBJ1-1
TGTGCCTGGAGTCCCAACAAACAGGGGGCTGCTTTCTTT
CAWSPNKQGAAFF
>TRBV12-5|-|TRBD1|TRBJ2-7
TGTGCTAGTGGGGACAGGGCCCTATACGAGCAGTACTTC
CASGDRALYEQYF
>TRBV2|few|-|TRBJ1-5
TGTGCCAGCAGTGAAGCCCGGGGGGATCAGCCCCAGCATTTT
CASSEARGDQPQHF
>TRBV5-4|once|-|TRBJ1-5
TGTGCCAGCAGCTTTGAGAGGGTAGGGCCCCAGCATTTT
CASSFERVGPQHF
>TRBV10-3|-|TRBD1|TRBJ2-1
TGTGCCACCAGGACAGGAGACAATGAGCAGTTCTTC
CATRTGDNEQFF
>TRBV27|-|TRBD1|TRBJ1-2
TGTGCCAGCAGTTTTTGGACAGGGGGCACACCTTCCTATGGCTACACCTTC
CASSFWTGGTPSYGYTF
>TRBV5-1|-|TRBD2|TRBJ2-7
TGCGCCAGCAGCTCACTGGGACTAACCAACCTCTACGAGCAGTACTTC
CASSSLGLTNLYEQYF
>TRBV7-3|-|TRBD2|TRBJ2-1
TGTGCCAGCAGCTTAGGGCTAGCGGTCTACAATGAGCAGTTCTTC
CASSLGLAVYNEQFF
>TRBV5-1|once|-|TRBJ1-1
TGCGCCAGCAGCCTACTAACCAACAGGGACACTGAAGCTTTCTTT
CASSLLTNRDTEAFF
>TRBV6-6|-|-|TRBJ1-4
TGTGCCAGTAAGAGTACTAATGAAAAACTGTTTTTT
CASKSTNEKLFF
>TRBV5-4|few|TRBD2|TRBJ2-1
TGTGCCAGCAGCTTGGAGCCTAGCGGGGGGGGTGAGCAGTTCTTC
CASSLEPSGGGEQFF
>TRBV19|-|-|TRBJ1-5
TGTGCCAGTAGTCCGCGACAGGATAGCAATCAGCCCCAGCATTTT
CASSPRQDSNQPQHF
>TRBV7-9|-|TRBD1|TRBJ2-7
TGTGCCAGCAGCTTCACAGGGGAACGCTACGAGCAGTACTTC
CASSFTGERYEQYF
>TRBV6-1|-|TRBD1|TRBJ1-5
TGTGCCAGCAGCAACAGGGGACGCGAGACAGAGCCCCAGCATTTT
CASSNRGRETEPQHF
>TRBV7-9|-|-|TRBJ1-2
TGTGCCAGCAGCTTACAGGGATTTAGTGGCTACACCTTC
CASSLQGFSGYTF
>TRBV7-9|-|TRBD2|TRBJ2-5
TGTGCCAGCAGCCCAGGGACTAGTGTACAGACCCAGTACTTC
CASSPGTSVQTQYF
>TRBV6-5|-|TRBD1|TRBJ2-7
TGTGCCAGCAGCCCGGACAGGTACGAGCAGTACTTC
CASSPDRYEQYF
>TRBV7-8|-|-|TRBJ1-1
TGTGCCAGCAGCTTAGTCGGGGGTCCGAACACTGAAGCTTTCTTT
CASSLVGGPNTEAFF
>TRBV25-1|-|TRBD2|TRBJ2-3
TGTGCCAGCAGCCCGTCTCCTAGCGGGAGGACAGATACGCAGTATTTT
CASSPSPSGRTDTQYF
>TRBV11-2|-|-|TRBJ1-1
TGTGCCAGCAGCTTACGGGAGGATGCGGGAGCTTTCTTT
CASSLREDAGAFF
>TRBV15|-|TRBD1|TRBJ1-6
TGTGCCACCAGCTCCCCCGGACAGGACTATAGCTTGTTTAGGGATTCACCCCTCCACTTT
CATSSPGQDYSLFRDSPLHF
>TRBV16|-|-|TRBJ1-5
TGTGCCAGCACAGCTTTGGACTTATATAGCAATCAGCCCCAGCATTTT
CASTALDLYSNQPQHF
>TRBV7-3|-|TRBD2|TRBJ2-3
TGTGCCAGCAGCCTAAGAGCGGGAGGAACGGGTACGCAGTATTTT
CASSLRAGGTGTQYF
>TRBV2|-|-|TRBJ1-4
TGTGCCAGCGGTGTTGGGGACACGGAGGCTAATGAAAAACTGTTTTTT
CASGVGDTEANEKLFF
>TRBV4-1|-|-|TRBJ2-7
TGCGCCAGCAGCCAAGGATCAGGCGTAAGCTACGAGCAGTACTTC
CASSQGSGVSYEQYF
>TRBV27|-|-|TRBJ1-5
TGTGCCAGCAGCTGGGCCAATCAGCCCCAGCATTTT
CASSWANQPQHF
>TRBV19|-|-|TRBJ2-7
TGTGCCAGTAGCCCAGGGGCTCGGGACGAGCAGTACTTC
CASSPGARDEQYF
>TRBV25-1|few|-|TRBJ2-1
TGTGCCAGCAGTCTACCAGGGTACAATGAGCAGTTCTTC
CASSLPGYNEQFF
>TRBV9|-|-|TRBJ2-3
TGTGCCAGCAGCGTGAGCCCGGGGAGTTTT
CASSVSPGSF
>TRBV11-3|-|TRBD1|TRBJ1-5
TGTGCCAGCAGCGTCTGTACCGGGACAGGGGGATTTCAGCCCCAGCATTTT
CASSVCTGTGGFQPQHF
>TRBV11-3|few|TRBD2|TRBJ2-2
TGTGCCAGCAGCGCGCGGGGGGCCCGGACCGGGGAGCTGTTTTTT
CASSARGARTGELFF
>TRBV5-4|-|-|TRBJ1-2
TGTGCCAGCAGCATCTTTCAGGGGTACGGCTACACCTTC
CASSIFQGYGYTF
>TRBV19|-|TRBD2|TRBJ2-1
TGTGCCAGTAGACCCCCGGGACTAGCGTTGAATGAGCAGTTCTTC
CASRPPGLALNEQFF
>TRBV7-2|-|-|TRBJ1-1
TGTGCCAGCAGCCATCTATCCCAGAACACTGAAGCTTTCTTT
CASSHLSQNTEAFF
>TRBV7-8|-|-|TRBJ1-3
TGTGCCAGCAGCTTAGCAGGGGGTTCTGGAAACACCATATATTTT
CASSLAGGSGNTIYF